These T cell receptor beta chains were read from a single sample in a study of Graves' ophthalmopathy and Graves' hyperthyroidism. A single record per CDR3 protein comes from TCRdb applying MiXCR to the multiplex PCR reads. The data hold around 16,000 distinct CDR3 sequences, with 46% observed a single time. The sample taken for sequencing was peripheral blood. The receptor set was obtained from a woman in her 40s with stable Graves' hyperthyroidism. Both conserved end residues are part of each CDR3.

V gene: TRBV10-2; CDR3 length: 15; J gene: TRBJ2-7; CDR3 protein: CASSEAGTSFYEQYF
V gene: TRBV12-3/TRBV12-4; CDR3 length: 19; J gene: TRBJ2-1; CDR3 protein: CASSPGLAGGPGGVNEQFF
V gene: TRBV19; CDR3 length: 15; J gene: TRBJ1-1; CDR3 protein: CASSVTDSLDTEAFF
V gene: TRBV2; CDR3 length: 11; J gene: TRBJ2-2; CDR3 protein: CASSLAGELFF
V gene: TRBV7-2; CDR3 length: 15; J gene: TRBJ2-4; CDR3 protein: CASSAQGLAKNIQYF
V gene: TRBV5-1; CDR3 length: 16; J gene: TRBJ2-1; CDR3 protein: CASSLAASGTRNEQFF
V gene: TRBV6-2/TRBV6-3; CDR3 length: 16; J gene: TRBJ2-3; CDR3 protein: CASNRAGGPSTDTQYF
V gene: TRBV25-1; CDR3 length: 15; J gene: TRBJ2-1; CDR3 protein: CASSMMRGFGNEQFF
V gene: TRBV7-2; CDR3 length: 14; J gene: TRBJ1-3; CDR3 protein: CASSLMAAGNTIYF
V gene: TRBV20-1; CDR3 length: 15; J gene: TRBJ1-5; CDR3 protein: CSARVGGSSNQPQHF
V gene: TRBV2; CDR3 length: 14; J gene: TRBJ2-3; CDR3 protein: CASRVEESTDTQYF
V gene: TRBV6-1; CDR3 length: 13; J gene: TRBJ1-1; CDR3 protein: CASTRTGATEAFF
V gene: TRBV25-1; CDR3 length: 15; J gene: TRBJ1-2; CDR3 protein: CASSEGGGTGVGYTF
V gene: TRBV10-3; CDR3 length: 14; J gene: TRBJ2-7; CDR3 protein: CAISDAQGGYEQYF
V gene: TRBV25-1; CDR3 length: 12; J gene: TRBJ2-7; CDR3 protein: CASSGGNYEQYF
V gene: TRBV9; CDR3 length: 13; J gene: TRBJ2-3; CDR3 protein: CASGGGGADTQYF
V gene: TRBV20-1; CDR3 length: 14; J gene: TRBJ1-2; CDR3 protein: CSAGRDPKDYGYTF
V gene: TRBV7-3; CDR3 length: 16; J gene: TRBJ2-1; CDR3 protein: CASSYSAESSYNEQFF
V gene: TRBV10-3; CDR3 length: 11; J gene: TRBJ2-5; CDR3 protein: CAISAGETQYF
V gene: TRBV7-9; CDR3 length: 14; J gene: TRBJ2-3; CDR3 protein: CASGRLAGVDTQYF
V gene: TRBV7-8; CDR3 length: 12; J gene: TRBJ2-1; CDR3 protein: CAISLGFNEQFF
V gene: TRBV2; CDR3 length: 14; J gene: TRBJ1-5; CDR3 protein: CASRSGTGAQPQHF
V gene: TRBV19; CDR3 length: 17; J gene: TRBJ2-6; CDR3 protein: CASSKSGTSSGANVLTF
V gene: TRBV24-1; CDR3 length: 14; J gene: TRBJ2-2; CDR3 protein: CATSRTTNTGELFF
V gene: TRBV5-1; CDR3 length: 13; J gene: TRBJ2-5; CDR3 protein: CASSLDHRETQYF
V gene: TRBV12-3/TRBV12-4; CDR3 length: 12; J gene: TRBJ1-6; CDR3 protein: CASSSGQPPLHF
V gene: TRBV29-1; CDR3 length: 14; J gene: TRBJ2-3; CDR3 protein: CSVKVTTNTDTQYF
V gene: TRBV2; CDR3 length: 13; J gene: TRBJ1-5; CDR3 protein: CASSEEGNQPQHF
V gene: TRBV19; CDR3 length: 14; J gene: TRBJ2-2; CDR3 protein: CASSITGGGGELFF
V gene: TRBV2; CDR3 length: 14; J gene: TRBJ2-2; CDR3 protein: CASSGLRSSGELFF
V gene: TRBV7-3; CDR3 length: 12; J gene: TRBJ2-1; CDR3 protein: CASSSTGDEQFF
V gene: TRBV3-1; CDR3 length: 13; J gene: TRBJ2-5; CDR3 protein: CASSHSGRETQYF
V gene: TRBV7-9; CDR3 length: 11; J gene: TRBJ2-7; CDR3 protein: CASSLGDEQYF
V gene: TRBV16; CDR3 length: 13; J gene: TRBJ2-3; CDR3 protein: CASSLPLLDTQYF
V gene: TRBV9; CDR3 length: 14; J gene: TRBJ1-1; CDR3 protein: CASSVGTGTAEAFF
V gene: TRBV5-4; CDR3 length: 14; J gene: TRBJ2-2; CDR3 protein: CASSWGPRAGELLF
V gene: TRBV19; CDR3 length: 15; J gene: TRBJ1-2; CDR3 protein: CASSIGGDSSVGYTF
V gene: TRBV5-4; CDR3 length: 16; J gene: TRBJ1-6; CDR3 protein: CGRSLWGQGYNSPLHF
V gene: TRBV28; CDR3 length: 13; J gene: TRBJ1-5; CDR3 protein: CASKDRDDQPQHF
V gene: TRBV5-1; CDR3 length: 12; J gene: TRBJ2-5; CDR3 protein: CASSFDQETQYF
V gene: TRBV11-3; CDR3 length: 12; J gene: TRBJ2-2; CDR3 protein: CASSVDTGELFF
V gene: TRBV7-2; CDR3 length: 14; J gene: TRBJ2-5; CDR3 protein: CASRPGTQGETQYF
V gene: TRBV19; CDR3 length: 13; J gene: TRBJ1-6; CDR3 protein: CASSPSSDSLLHF
V gene: TRBV20-1; CDR3 length: 13; J gene: TRBJ1-1; CDR3 protein: CSAKDRVNTEAFF
V gene: TRBV12-3/TRBV12-4; CDR3 length: 15; J gene: TRBJ2-5; CDR3 protein: CASSSAGGGQETQYF
V gene: TRBV7-8; CDR3 length: 15; J gene: TRBJ2-5; CDR3 protein: CASSNSGSLQETQHF
V gene: TRBV2; CDR3 length: 16; J gene: TRBJ1-5; CDR3 protein: CASRGVESVISQPQHF
V gene: TRBV20-1; CDR3 length: 15; J gene: TRBJ2-5; CDR3 protein: CSATYTTGYQETQYF
V gene: TRBV2; CDR3 length: 12; J gene: TRBJ2-7; CDR3 protein: CASSDTGDEQYF
V gene: TRBV29-1; CDR3 length: 16; J gene: TRBJ2-7; CDR3 protein: CSVEGSLDTVGYEQCF
V gene: TRBV4-3; CDR3 length: 16; J gene: TRBJ2-7; CDR3 protein: CASSPHGTASSYEQYF
V gene: TRBV6-1; CDR3 length: 16; J gene: TRBJ1-4; CDR3 protein: CASSVITGAPNEKLFF
V gene: TRBV19; CDR3 length: 14; J gene: TRBJ1-2; CDR3 protein: CASSIEALNYGYTF
V gene: TRBV4-1; CDR3 length: 15; J gene: TRBJ1-1; CDR3 protein: CASSQDEGYPEAAFF
V gene: TRBV5-1; CDR3 length: 15; J gene: TRBJ2-5; CDR3 protein: CASSLGLAQQETQYF
V gene: TRBV25-1; CDR3 length: 15; J gene: TRBJ2-5; CDR3 protein: CASSKSVGQGGIQDF
V gene: TRBV2; CDR3 length: 13; J gene: TRBJ1-1; CDR3 protein: CASSGGGGTEAFF
V gene: TRBV7-3; CDR3 length: 15; J gene: TRBJ2-1; CDR3 protein: CASSLLAGEYNEQFF